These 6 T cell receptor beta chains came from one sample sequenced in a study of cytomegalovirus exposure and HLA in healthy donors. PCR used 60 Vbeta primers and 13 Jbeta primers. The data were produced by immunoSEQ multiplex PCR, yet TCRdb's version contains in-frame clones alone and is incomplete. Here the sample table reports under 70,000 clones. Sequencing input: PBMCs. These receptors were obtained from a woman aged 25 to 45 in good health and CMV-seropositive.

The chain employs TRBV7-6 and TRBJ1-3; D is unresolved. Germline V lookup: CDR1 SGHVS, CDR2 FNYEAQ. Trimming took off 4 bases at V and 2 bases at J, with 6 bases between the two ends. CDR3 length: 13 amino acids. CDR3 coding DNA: TGTGCCAGCAGCTCGCGCCCTGGAAACACCATATATTTT. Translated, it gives CASSSRPGNTIYF.

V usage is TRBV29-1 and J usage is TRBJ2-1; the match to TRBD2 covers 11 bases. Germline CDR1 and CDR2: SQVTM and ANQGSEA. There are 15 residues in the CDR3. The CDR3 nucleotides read TGCGGGGGACTAGCGGTCGGGAGACACTACAATGAGCAGTTCTTC. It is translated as CGGLAVGRHYNEQFF.

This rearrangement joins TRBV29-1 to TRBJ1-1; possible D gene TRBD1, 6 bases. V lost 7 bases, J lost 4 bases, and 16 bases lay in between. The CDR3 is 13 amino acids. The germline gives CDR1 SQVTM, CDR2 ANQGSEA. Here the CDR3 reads CSGLQGRGTEAFF. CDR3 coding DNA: TGCAGCGGACTACAGGGAAGGGGCACTGAAGCTTTCTTT.

The DNA of the CDR3 is TGCGCCAGCAGCTTAGGACTAGCGGGAGCCTACGAGCAGTACTTC. Its protein is CASSLGLAGAYEQYF. The rearrangement links TRBV5-1 to TRBJ2-7; 13 nucleotides align to TRBD2. The ends lost 2 bases at V and 2 bases at J; junction bases unmatched: 1. The CDR3 loop spans 15 amino acids. The V gene's germline CDR1 is SGHRS and CDR2 YFSETQ.

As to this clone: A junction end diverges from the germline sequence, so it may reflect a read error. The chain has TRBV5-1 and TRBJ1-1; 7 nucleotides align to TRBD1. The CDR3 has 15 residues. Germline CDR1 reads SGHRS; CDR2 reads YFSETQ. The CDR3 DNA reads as TGCGCCAGCAGCTCTCCGGGACAGAACAACACTGAAGATTTCTTT. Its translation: CASSSPGQNNTEDFF.

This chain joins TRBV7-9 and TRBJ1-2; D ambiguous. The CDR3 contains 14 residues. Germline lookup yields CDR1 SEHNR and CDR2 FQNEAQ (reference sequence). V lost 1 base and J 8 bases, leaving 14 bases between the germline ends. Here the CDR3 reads CASSLEVGGMGYTF. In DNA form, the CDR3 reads TGTGCCAGCAGCTTAGAGGTCGGAGGGATGGGCTACACCTTC. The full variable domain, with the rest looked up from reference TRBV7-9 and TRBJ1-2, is DTGVSQNPRHKITKRGQNVTFRCDPISEHNRLYWYRQTLGQGPEFLTYFQNEAQLEKSRLLSDRFSAERPKGSFSTLEIQRTEQGDSAMYLCASSLEVGGMGYTFGSGTRLTVV.